These T cell receptor beta chains were read from a single sample in a study of shared clonotypes between healthy human individuals. TCRdb keeps only in-frame clones here, not all; method: immunoSEQ multiplex PCR. The sample yields a few million clones, roughly 92% seen once. Sequencing was carried out using naive CD4+ T cells sorted from blood. All receptors come from a young man in good health. Each CDR3 is given with its conserved first and last residue. The D gene is left open where the match is weak. Expanded clones get a size class; other rows say once, few or many, or leave the size out.

CDR3nt	CDR3aa	v_gene	abundance	j_gene	d_gene
TGTGCCAGCGGGGACAATTCTAACTATGGCTACACCTTC	CASGDNSNYGYTF	TRBV25-1	once	TRBJ1-2	-
TGTGCCATCAGTGGAGACGGGGGGGAAACCGGGGAGCTGTTTTTT	CAISGDGGETGELFF	TRBV10-3	-	TRBJ2-2	TRBD2
TGTGCCAGCATCGGGGGACCAACACCCACAGATACGCAGTATTTT	CASIGGPTPTDTQYF	TRBV2	-	TRBJ2-3	-
TGTGCCATCAGTGAGTCAACCACGAACACTGAAGCTTTCTTT	CAISESTTNTEAFF	TRBV10-3	-	TRBJ1-1	-
TGTGCCAGCAGTTTTAGACTAGCGGGAGGGCAGGAGCAGTACTTC	CASSFRLAGGQEQYF	TRBV28	-	TRBJ2-7	TRBD2
TGTGCCAGTACCCCTACCCTGGAGACTGAAGCTTTCTTT	CASTPTLETEAFF	TRBV19	-	TRBJ1-1	-
TGTGCCAGCAGCTCCGCCGGGACTATGTGGGAAAAGGAGCAGTTCTTC	CASSSAGTMWEKEQFF	TRBV7-8	-	TRBJ2-1	TRBD2
TGTGCCAGCAGCGATCCGGGACTAGCGCTCAATGAGCAGTTCTTC	CASSDPGLALNEQFF	TRBV11-2	once	TRBJ2-1	TRBD2
TGTGCCAGTAGTATAGGATCCGGGAACTATGGCTACACCTTC	CASSIGSGNYGYTF	TRBV19	-	TRBJ1-2	-
TGTGCCAGCAGCCCTGACAGACAAGGCGAGCAGTACTTC	CASSPDRQGEQYF	TRBV11-2	-	TRBJ2-7	-
TGTGCCAGCAGCTTAGAAGGAGATCCAGGAAACACCATATATTTT	CASSLEGDPGNTIYF	TRBV11-2	-	TRBJ1-3	-
TGTGCCAGCAGTCTACGACAGGATGGCTACACCTTC	CASSLRQDGYTF	TRBV28	-	TRBJ1-2	-
TGTGCCAGCAGTTACGACTCGTCCCGTGGCTACACCTTC	CASSYDSSRGYTF	TRBV6-6	-	TRBJ1-2	-
TGCGCCAGCAGCCCGGGGGACAGTTCCAATCAGCCCCAGCATTTT	CASSPGDSSNQPQHF	TRBV5-1	few	TRBJ1-5	TRBD1
TGTGCCAGCAAAACCGACGGGGACATTCAGTACTTC	CASKTDGDIQYF	TRBV6-1	-	TRBJ2-4	-
TGTGCCAGCAGTGTCCCGCGCGAGGAGGCGAGAGGCACAGATACGCAGTATTTT	CASSVPREEARGTDTQYF	TRBV6-4	-	TRBJ2-3	-
TGTGCCAGCAGCTTAGGGGGTACTAGCCAGAGTGGGGAGACCCAGTACTTC	CASSLGGTSQSGETQYF	TRBV7-2	-	TRBJ2-5	-
TGTGCCAGCAGTTACTCAGTTAGTAGCACTGAAGCTTTCTTT	CASSYSVSSTEAFF	TRBV6-5	-	TRBJ1-1	-
TGTGCCAGCAGCCTTCGACGGGCCATGAACACTGAAGCTTTCTTT	CASSLRRAMNTEAFF	TRBV7-9	few	TRBJ1-1	-
TGCGCCAGCAGCTTGTCTTCGGGAAACACCGGGGAGCTGTTTTTT	CASSLSSGNTGELFF	TRBV5-1	-	TRBJ2-2	-
TGTGCCAGTAGTCCCCTTTACACCGGGGAGCTGTTTTTT	CASSPLYTGELFF	TRBV19	few	TRBJ2-2	-
TGTGCCAGCAGTTACTCCCCGACAGGGGGAAGGCCCCAGTACTTC	CASSYSPTGGRPQYF	TRBV6-5	once	TRBJ2-5	TRBD1
TGCAGTGTTCGCCGAGGTGAGCAGTTCTTC	CSVRRGEQFF	TRBV20-1	-	TRBJ2-1	-
TGTGCCAGCAGTTTTTCGGACAGCATCTCTGGAAACACCATATATTTT	CASSFSDSISGNTIYF	TRBV2	-	TRBJ1-3	-
TGTGCCAGCCGGACCCTCGGAGGAGTGAACACTGAAGCTTTCTTT	CASRTLGGVNTEAFF	TRBV11-2	-	TRBJ1-1	-
TGTGCCAGCAGTTACTCGACGGGGGGGGACACCGGGGAGCTGTTTTTT	CASSYSTGGDTGELFF	TRBV6-5	-	TRBJ2-2	TRBD2
TGCGCCAGCAGTCCGAAGGGGGGGGGCCCCTACGAGCAGTACTTC	CASSPKGGGPYEQYF	TRBV5-1	-	TRBJ2-7	-
TGTGCTAGTGGTTTGCGGGAGGGAAATGAGCAGTTCTTC	CASGLREGNEQFF	TRBV12-5	once	TRBJ2-1	TRBD2
TGTGCCTGGAGTCCGGGGTCCCAGGGGCCCCAGCATTTT	CAWSPGSQGPQHF	TRBV30	few	TRBJ1-5	-
TGCGCCAGCAGCCAAGTTACTCTCTCAACCGGGGAGCTGTTTTTT	CASSQVTLSTGELFF	TRBV4-3	-	TRBJ2-2	-
TGTGCCAGCAGCTTAGGAGTCGGGAATCAAGAGACCCAGTACTTC	CASSLGVGNQETQYF	TRBV7-2	-	TRBJ2-5	-
TGCGCCAGCAGCCAGGGTTTCTCTGGGGCCAACGTCCTGACTTTC	CASSQGFSGANVLTF	TRBV5-1	-	TRBJ2-6	-
TGCAGTGTTGTGGGCACAGATACGCAGTATTTT	CSVVGTDTQYF	TRBV20-1	-	TRBJ2-3	-
TGTGCCAGCAGGGGGAGGGACGAGCAGTACTTC	CASRGRDEQYF	TRBV6-6	-	TRBJ2-7	TRBD2
TGTGCCAGCAGCATTATTGACAGGGGTTTTTGGCGGAGCGAAAAACTGTTTTTT	CASSIIDRGFWRSEKLFF	TRBV9	-	TRBJ1-4	TRBD1
TGTGCCAGCAGCATGACTAGCGGGAGGGCCACGGAGACCCAGTACTTC	CASSMTSGRATETQYF	TRBV9	-	TRBJ2-5	TRBD2
TGTGCCTGGACAGGATCCTACGAGCAGTACTTC	CAWTGSYEQYF	TRBV30	-	TRBJ2-7	-
TGTGCCGGTCGGACAGACCAAAATTCACCCCTCCACTTT	CAGRTDQNSPLHF	TRBV2	-	TRBJ1-6	-
TGTGCCAGCAGTTTATATAACAATCAGCCCCAGCATTTT	CASSLYNNQPQHF	TRBV27	few	TRBJ1-5	-
TGCGCCAGCAGCTTGGCAGGACAGAGCCTCCAAGAGACCCAGTACTTC	CASSLAGQSLQETQYF	TRBV5-1	once	TRBJ2-5	-